This T cell receptor beta chain was sequenced in a study of blood T cell repertoires in COVID-19. Whole-study context: PBMCs, B-cell-depleted T cells, or T cells were the source of the cDNA or gDNA that made up the material.

V was pared by 4 bases and J by 5 bases, with 12 bases of the junction left unmatched. The CDR3 covers 16 residues. CDR1 and CDR2 from the germline V gene are SGHNT and YYREEE (reference sequence). Data came from immunoSEQ multiplex PCR; TCRdb stores just in-frame clones and leaves some out. Seen here are under 150,000 clones, roughly 88% observed once, and the top ten hold roughly 2.1%. The chain combines TRBV5-4 with TRBJ1-1; 9 positions agree with TRBD1. This receptor was obtained from a man between 65 and 85 years old with active COVID-19. The sequencing sample was made of peripheral blood. This CDR3 is CASSRSTGGIRTEAFF. CDR3 in DNA: TGTGCCAGCAGCCGGTCGACAGGGGGGATAAGGACTGAAGCTTTCTTT.